These T cell receptor beta chains were read from a single sample in a study of beta chain features in type 1 diabetes. TCRdb keeps only in-frame clones here, not all; method: immunoSEQ multiplex PCR. The data hold some 900,000 clones, with 17% observed a single time. Sample: naive CD4+ T cells from blood. These receptors were taken from a woman younger than 35 in good health. The CDR3 runs from the conserved cysteine through the conserved F or W.

J gene,V gene,CDR3 protein
TRBJ1-1,TRBV5-1,CASSREVGFSSEAFF
TRBJ2-5,TRBV6-1,CASSAERARLGTQYF
TRBJ1-1,TRBV7-2,CASSLVTVEAFF
TRBJ2-6,TRBV28,CASSFPLSGANVLTF
TRBJ2-1,TRBV5-1,CASSRDRERRFF
TRBJ2-6,TRBV7-2,CAIKRGSSGANVLTF
TRBJ2-7,TRBV19,CASSPGQGIKSYEQYF
TRBJ2-1,TRBV19,CASRFAGGFTYNEQFF
TRBJ2-7,TRBV5-4,CASSLELAGGLEQYF
TRBJ2-5,TRBV21-1,CTSSKGRDRGQETQYF
TRBJ2-1,TRBV19,CATRLAGTNEQFF
TRBJ2-5,TRBV7-2,CASSSTRETQYF
TRBJ2-2,TRBV5-4,CASSLAPRATGELFF
TRBJ1-4,TRBV5-4,CASSYSGKDEKLFF
TRBJ2-5,TRBV5-1,CASSEGTGETQYF
TRBJ2-1,TRBV7-2,CASSLPGLAGGRNEQFF
TRBJ2-5,TRBV7-8,CASSANLETQYF
TRBJ2-7,TRBV10-3,CATATGTAYEQYF
TRBJ2-1,TRBV28,CASSLAGAIEQFF
TRBJ2-3,TRBV5-1,CASSYALSTDTQYF
TRBJ2-1,TRBV7-2,CASSLPTSGRGNEQFF